The rows below give T cell receptor beta chains drawn from one sample of a study of patients and donors after allogeneic stem cell transplantation. TCRdb analysed the RT-PCR reads with MiXCR anew, one entry per CDR3 protein. The sample lists about 410,000 distinct CDR3 sequences; 16% were seen once. The specimen sequenced was blood, either unsorted or a sorted T cell fraction (not recorded which). These receptor sequences come from a human donor who was either an allogeneic HSCT recipient or a stem cell or donor lymphocyte infusion donor (not recorded which). It is not recorded whose cells these are; they may come from a transplant donor. CDR3s include the opening cysteine and the closing phenylalanine or tryptophan. D genes are given only for firm matches. A row's size may be missing; if present it is once, few, many or a size class.

- TRBJ2-7 TRBV29-1 many TGCAGCGTTGATTTGCTAGGGGGGGTCGAGCAGTACTTC CSVDLLGGVEQYF
- TRBJ2-7 TRBV27 few TGTGCCAGCAGTATTTCACCGAGGGGCGAGCAGTACTTC CASSISPRGEQYF
- TRBJ1-1 TRBV11-1 - TGTGCCAGCAGCTTAGTCCGGGTGGGGCAATGGGGACGGAAGAACACTGAAGCTTTCTTT CASSLVRVGQWGRKNTEAFF
TRBD2 TRBJ2-2 TRBV7-7 few TGTGCCAGCAGCGCGAGCGGGAAGGGTAACACCGGGGAGCTGTTTTTT CASSASGKGNTGELFF
TRBD1 TRBJ2-4 TRBV7-3 - TGTGCCAGCAGCAGCGTAGGGGGCCGCGGCAAAAACATTCAGTACTTC CASSSVGGRGKNIQYF
- TRBJ2-7 TRBV15 - TGTGCCACCAGCAGAGATCTCTTCTACGAGCAGTACTTC CATSRDLFYEQYF
- TRBJ2-5 TRBV6-5 - TGTGCCAGCAGTTACGTCGGGACCCCAGAGACCCAGTACTTC CASSYVGTPETQYF
TRBD2 TRBJ2-3 TRBV11-3 - TGTGCCAGCAGTTCGAGCGGGATTAGGACAGATACGCAGTATTTT CASSSSGIRTDTQYF
TRBD1 TRBJ2-5 TRBV12-3/TRBV12-4 many TGTGCCAGCAGTAGACAGGGTTATTTGGAAGAGACCCAGTACTTC CASSRQGYLEETQYF
- TRBJ2-7 TRBV5-1 many TGCGCCAGCAGCTTGGAGGGACGGAGCTACGAGCAGTACTTC CASSLEGRSYEQYF
TRBD2 TRBJ2-5 TRBV6-6 - TGTGCAGCGGCGGGGGGGCAAGAGACCCAGTACTTC CAAAGGQETQYF
- TRBJ2-2 TRBV18 - TGTGCCAGCTCACGAGGTTTCCCCACCGGGGAGCTGTTTTTT CASSRGFPTGELFF
TRBD2 TRBJ2-5 TRBV7-8 - TGTGCCAGCAGCGCCGGACAACTAGCGGGGGGAACAAAGACCCAGTACTTC CASSAGQLAGGTKTQYF
- TRBJ2-5 TRBV5-1 - TGCGCCAGCAGCTTCCGGGGGAGGCTGAAGGAGACCCAGTACTTC CASSFRGRLKETQYF
- TRBJ2-2 TRBV7-9 few TGTGCCAGCAGCTTTGCTGGGACCGGGGAGCTGTTTTTT CASSFAGTGELFF
- TRBJ1-5 TRBV6-5 few TGTGCCAGCAGTTACCGGGAGGTATCACAGCCCCAGCATTTT CASSYREVSQPQHF